Detailed here is one T cell receptor (beta chain). It has no known antigen specificity. It has no much larger one-base neighbor in the sample; base qualities were not kept. This sample is drawn from a study of draining lymph node invasion in breast cancer (dated by TCRdb to the early 2020s). Some background on the complete study: Nodal metastasis was diagnosed by histology and cytokeratin immunohistochemistry and confirmed by EpCAM/CD45 flow cytometry. Each patient contributed matched non-invaded and tumor-invaded tumor-draining lymph nodes plus the primary tumor, profiled for both Treg and Tconv subsets. A separate targeted assay used bulk TCR-beta CDR3 sequencing to compare sorted memory regulatory T cells with memory conventional CD4 T cells across breast cancer tissues. The separate targeted TCR sequencing included lymph nodes from five patients, and primary tumors were also sequenced for most of those five patients. General findings and caveats noted by the study authors: Shared TCRs between Treg and Tconv subsets were considered suggestive but not proof of common clonal origin. In each tissue, about 14-22% of Treg TCRs were also present in Tconvs, a finding interpreted as suggesting peripheral induction of Tregs. Tracking of the top-100 tumor clones could be carried out in just a couple of patients. Whether Treg conversion occurred in a given organ or whether converted Tregs recirculated between nodes and tumor could not be resolved from the data. Some of the top 100 tumor clones were detected in invaded and non-invaded nodes, suggesting recirculation between tumor and draining nodes. Across all tissues in the targeted TCR-seq data, Tregs appeared to be more clonally expanded than Tconvs, and both subsets showed lower diversity in tumor than in lymph nodes.

Library preparation was by bulk RNA-seq. Sequencing took place on an Illumina HiSeq 2500. Under the source paper's analysis protocol: In the separate targeted TCR-seq dataset, CDR3 sequences were extracted from raw reads and quantified using MiXCR version 2.1.5 with default parameters. Each TCR-beta clone in the separate targeted TCR-seq dataset was defined by the V gene, J gene and CDR3 sequence taken together. In the separate targeted TCR-seq dataset, clones with fewer than three counts were removed, then only the 90% most strongly expressed clones per sample were retained. The separate targeted TCR-seq dataset calculated Treg-Tconv overlap for each tissue as the number of shared clones divided by the total number of Treg clones, multiplied by 100. Through fastp at Q25 and MiXCR, TCRdb rebuilt clones from the public reads, retaining in-frame beta chains. Every CDR3 protein is listed once, alongside the most common genes and DNA of its rows. The V and J calls and clone size are TCRdb's, not the authors'. This sample lists 2,000 to 3,000 distinct CDR3 sequences; 64% were detected once. Less than 3% of the sample comes from the top ten.

CD4+ CD45RA- CD25high cells were sorted as memory regulatory T cells. Tumor-draining lymph nodes were classified as non-invaded or invaded according to absence or presence of metastatic tumor cells. Before staining and sorting, T cells were pre-enriched using a Miltenyi Pan T Cell isolation kit. Immunohistochemistry for estrogen receptor, progesterone receptor, HER2 and Ki-67 was used to characterize the primary tumors. Fresh surgical tissue was processed within a few hours after surgery by being cut into small fragments. The tissue fragments were digested enzymatically for roughly 20 minutes with Liberase TL plus DNase and were then passed through a 40-micrometer strainer. Sorting used a BD FACS Aria II with roughly 96-99% purity, after DAPI live/dead staining. Sorted cells were lysed in TCL buffer and RNA was purified with a Norgen Single Cell RNA purification kit including DNase treatment. The clonotype comes from a female donor with luminal breast cancer. Sequencing used sorted memory Tregs from a lymph node. Taken with the paper, the label for cell subset or site translates to: CD45RA-negative sorted CD4+ T cells (memory Tconv or effector/memory Treg).

The CDR3 reads as follows: CASSLRGDGLYTEAFF. The nucleotides read TGTGCCAGCAGCTTACGGGGGGATGGTTTATACACTGAAGCTTTCTTT. The rearranged chain carries TRBV7-2 and TRBJ1-1, with a weak D call of TRBD1 (5 bases match). From the germline V gene, CDR1 is SGHTA and CDR2 is FQGNSA. The junction shows trimming of 2 bases on V and 3 bases on J, plus 16 bases between the germline ends. The CDR3 covers 16 residues, taking in both the cysteine and the phenylalanine. Only the CDR3 DNA stays, 48 bases, in frame from base 1.